This T cell receptor (beta chain) stems from a study of CDR3 diversity in severe acne. TCRdb processed the PCR reads anew with MiXCR; each CDR3 protein has one entry. Seen here are tens of thousands of distinct CDR3 sequences, 51% observed once, and the top ten hold roughly an eighth. This CDR3 comprises 12 residues. From germline, CDR1 is SGHNT and CDR2 YENEEA. Trimming removed 5 bases from V and 7 bases from J, with 8 bases in between. The receptor comes from a male donor in good health, without acne. Sequenced: blood. The chain employs TRBV11-3 and TRBJ2-2, with no clear D. DNA of the CDR3: TGTGCCAGCAGCGGGATGAGCGGGGAGCTGTTTTTT. Translated, it gives CASSGMSGELFF. Full variable domain (rest looked up from reference TRBV11-3 and TRBJ2-2): EAGVVQSPRYKIIEKKQPVAFWCNPISGHNTLYWYLQNLGQGPELLIRYENEEAVDDSQLPKDRFSAERLKGVDSTLKIQPAELGDSAVYLCASSGMSGELFFGEGSRLTVL.